The 25 T cell receptor beta chains listed next were all sequenced from one sample in a study of circulating and synovial CD4+ cells in juvenile arthritis. Measured with immunoSEQ multiplex PCR; TCRdb has only the in-frame clones, and not every one. The sample includes around 31,000 clones, around 95% of them seen just once. The sequenced sample was CD4+ T cells from blood. Receptors originate from a human donor with juvenile idiopathic arthritis.

The chain recombines TRBV7-6 with TRBJ2-3; 7 nucleotides align to TRBD2. V shed 1 base, J shed 0 bases, and the junction held 7 bases outside the gene matches. There are 17 residues in the CDR3. CDR1 is SGHVS and CDR2 is FNYEAQ in the germline V gene. The CDR3 bases are TGTGCCAGCAGCTTAGTTCGCGGGAGCCCCAGCACAGATACGCAGTATTTT. Protein product: CASSLVRGSPSTDTQYF.

The J gene is TRBJ2-2, the V gene TRBV28; 8 nucleotides agree with TRBD1. V lost 6 bases, J lost 1 base, and 4 bases stayed unmatched. Germline V gene data show CDR1 as MDHEN and CDR2 as SYDVKM. The CDR3 spans 15 residues. The CDR3 nucleotides are TGTGCCAGCAGGACTGGACAGGGGAACACCGGGGAGCTGTTTTTT. It codes for CASRTGQGNTGELFF.

The chain employs TRBV19 and TRBJ2-5; tentative D call: TRBD1 (6 bases). This CDR3 region has 15 residues. Germline loops: CDR1 LNHDA, CDR2 SQIVND (reference sequence). Trimming took off 3 bases at V and 9 bases at J, with 20 bases between the two ends. CDR3 amino acids: CASSMGARRDTAQYF. The CDR3 DNA sequence: TGTGCCAGTAGTATGGGGGCCAGAAGAGATACGGCCCAGTACTTC.

This rearrangement joins TRBV30 to TRBJ2-5; 10 nucleotides line up with TRBD1. There are 14 residues in the CDR3. Germline CDR1 GTSNPN, CDR2 SVGIG (reference sequence). Germline trimming cut 7 bases from V and 7 bases from J; bases unmatched to any gene: 12. The CDR3 DNA follows: TGTGCCTTATTGAGCCGGGACAGGGGAGGGACCCAGTACTTC. Translated: CALLSRDRGGTQYF.

The V gene is TRBV27, the J gene TRBJ2-1; TRBD2 might be the D (5 bases). The CDR3 runs to 15 residues. Germline V gene data show CDR1 as MNHEY and CDR2 as SMNVEV (reference sequence). V lost 7 bases and J 0 bases, leaving 13 bases between the germline ends. In DNA, the CDR3 is TGTGCCAGCAAGGAGGACCGAAGCTCCTACAATGAGCAGTTCTTC. Translating it yields CASKEDRSSYNEQFF.

The chain links TRBV28 to TRBJ1-1; D is unclear. The V end was cut by 6 bases, the J end by 5 bases, with 13 bases between. The CDR3 length is 13 residues. CDR1 MDHEN and CDR2 SYDVKM come from the germline V gene. The CDR3 reads CASRRVSTTEAFF. CDR3 nucleotides: TGTGCCAGCAGGAGGGTTTCTACAACTGAAGCTTTCTTT. The full variable domain, its missing parts supplied by reference TRBV28 and TRBJ1-1, is DVKVTQSSRYLVKRTGEKVFLECVQDMDHENMFWYRQDPGLGLRLIYFSYDVKMKEKGDIPEGYSVSREKKERFSLILESASTNQTSMYLCASRRVSTTEAFFGQGTRLTVV.

V gene TRBV11-2 combines with J gene TRBJ1-1; TRBD1 aligns across 10 bases. Germline trimming cut 1 base from V and 4 bases from J; bases unmatched to any gene: 12. From germline, CDR1 is SGHAT and CDR2 FQNNGV. The CDR3 length is 18 residues. The CDR3 nucleotides read TGTGCCAGCAGCTTAGCTCTTGTAGGGACAGGGGAAAGCACTGAAGCTTTCTTT. Amino acid sequence: CASSLALVGTGESTEAFF.

This clone occurred once. The chain employs TRBV7-9 and TRBJ1-6, with D possibly TRBD1 on 6 matching bases. Germline values: CDR1 SEHNR, CDR2 FQNEAQ (reference sequence). This CDR3 is built from 14 residues. V lost 5 bases, J lost 8 bases, and 13 bases lay in between. The CDR3 nucleotides read TGTGCCAGCAGCGGACAGTGGGATGATTCACCCCTCCACTTT. It yields the protein CASSGQWDDSPLHF. The variable domain in full, completed from reference TRBV7-9 and TRBJ1-6, reads DTGVSQNPRHKITKRGQNVTFRCDPISEHNRLYWYRQTLGQGPEFLTYFQNEAQLEKSRLLSDRFSAERPKGSFSTLEIQRTEQGDSAMYLCASSGQWDDSPLHFGNGTRLTVT.

The V and J genes are TRBV11-2 and TRBJ1-1; 7 bases align to TRBD1. The junction had 7 bases not matched to a gene; V was cut back by 5 bases and J by 4 bases. CDR1 and CDR2 from the germline V gene are SGHAT and FQNNGV. The CDR3 consists of 14 residues. DNA of the CDR3: TGTGCCAGCAGCCCCATAAAGGGGGCCACTGAAGCTTTCTTT. Its protein is CASSPIKGATEAFF.

This rearrangement joins TRBV5-6 to TRBJ2-3, with 7 bases that match TRBD1. CDR1 SGHDT and CDR2 YYEEEE come from the germline V gene. Germline trimming cut 3 bases from V and 1 base from J; bases unmatched to any gene: 11. The CDR3 has 17 amino acids. The CDR3 is CASSYVDRAYGTDTQYF. The CDR3 DNA is TGTGCCAGCAGCTACGTAGACAGGGCCTATGGCACAGATACGCAGTATTTT.

This chain links TRBV29-1 with TRBJ2-3; D is ambiguous. The CDR3 totals 16 residues. Germline CDR1 SQVTM, CDR2 ANQGSEA. V was clipped by 2 bases and J by 4 bases, with 19 bases between them. The CDR3 protein is CSVEKMTPGAADTQYF. For the CDR3, the DNA is TGCAGCGTTGAAAAGATGACCCCAGGCGCTGCAGATACGCAGTATTTT.

In its sample, this clone was seen a few times. This chain uses TRBV6-1 with TRBJ2-7, with 9 bases matching TRBD1. Germline V CDR1 and CDR2: MNHNS, SASEGT. The length of the CDR3 is 14 residues. J lost 4 bases, V lost 5 bases, and 6 bases had no gene match. CDR3 in DNA: TGTGCCAGCAGTTCCGGGACAGGGCTTTACGAGCAGTACTTC. It codes for CASSSGTGLYEQYF.

This chain joins TRBV11-2 and TRBJ2-5, with TRBD2 matching over 7 bases. Germline V gives CDR1 SGHAT, CDR2 FQNNGV. V gave up 1 base and J gave up 4 bases; unmatched junction bases: 6. The length of the CDR3 is 15 residues. The CDR3 protein is CASSLGRASGETQYF. The CDR3 nucleotides read TGTGCCAGCAGCTTAGGGCGAGCTAGCGGAGAGACCCAGTACTTC.

The chain employs TRBV7-2 and TRBJ1-4, with 7 bases aligning to TRBD1. The J segment lost 3 bases and the V segment lost 5 bases, leaving 3 bases of the junction unmatched. The germline gives CDR1 SGHTA, CDR2 FQGNSA. The length of the CDR3 is 14 residues. The CDR3 here is CASSTQGANEKLFF. CDR3 in DNA: TGTGCCAGCAGCACCCAGGGGGCTAATGAAAAACTGTTTTTT.

The chain combines TRBV5-4 with TRBJ2-5; 14 bases agree with TRBD2. The CDR3 covers 16 residues. Trimming cost V 4 bases and J 1 base; bases outside gene matches: 3. Per germline, CDR1 SGHNT and CDR2 YYREEE (reference sequence). The CDR3 region has the DNA TGTGCCAGCAGCACCGGGACTAGCGGGGGCCAAGAGACCCAGTACTTC. Its protein is CASSTGTSGGQETQYF.

J is TRBJ1-2 and V is TRBV6-1; tentative D call: TRBD1 (6 bases). Germline lookup yields CDR1 MNHNS and CDR2 SASEGT. V dropped 3 bases and J dropped 8 bases, with 13 bases sitting between them. CDR3 length: 13 residues. The CDR3 here is CASSEIGRGGYTF. The CDR3 DNA follows: TGTGCCAGCAGTGAGATAGGCAGGGGAGGCTACACCTTC.

The chain employs TRBV30 and TRBJ1-3, with D uncertain. Trimming took 6 bases from V and 0 from J, leaving 18 bases between them. The CDR3 consists of 16 residues. CDR1 is GTSNPN and CDR2 is SVGIG in the germline V gene (reference sequence). CDR3 in amino acids: CACQSGRGGSGNTIYF. The CDR3 DNA reads as TGTGCCTGTCAATCGGGCCGGGGAGGCTCTGGAAACACCATATATTTT. Full variable domain (missing parts from reference TRBV30 and TRBJ1-3): SQTIHQWPATLVQPVGSPLSLECTVEGTSNPNLYWYRQAAGRGLQLLFYSVGIGQISSEVPQNLSASRPQDRQFILSSKKLLLSDSGFYLCACQSGRGGSGNTIYFGEGSWLTVV.

CDR3 region: CASSPRRGGPHEQYF. The CDR3 region has the DNA TGTGCCAGCTCACCGCGCCGTGGAGGACCCCACGAGCAGTACTTC. This chain links TRBV18 with TRBJ2-7; D might be TRBD2 (5 bases). Germline V CDR1 and CDR2: KGHSH, LQKENI. This CDR3 region has 15 residues. V was cut by 3 bases and J by 5 bases, with 17 bases left in between.

This sequence joins TRBV5-6 and TRBJ1-3, with 8 bases fitting TRBD1. V gave up 5 bases and J gave up 7 bases; unmatched junction bases: 8. CDR3 length equals 14 residues. The V gene's germline CDR1 is SGHDT and CDR2 YYEEEE. The CDR3 here is CASSQDRDRNTIYF. CDR3 DNA: TGTGCCAGCAGTCAGGACAGGGACCGCAACACCATATATTTT.

This chain joins TRBV5-1 and TRBJ1-1, with D perhaps matching TRBD1 (5 bases). V lost 2 bases to trimming and J lost 1 base, with 9 bases between them. Germline-derived CDR1 and CDR2 are SGHRS and YFSETQ. The CDR3 totals 14 residues. Here the CDR3 reads CASSLSQGNTEAFF. For the CDR3, the DNA is TGCGCCAGCAGCTTAAGTCAGGGGAACACTGAAGCTTTCTTT. The full variable domain, in which reference TRBV5-1 and TRBJ1-1 provide the parts outside the CDR3, is KAGVTQTPRYLIKTRGQQVTLSCSPISGHRSVSWYQQTPGQGLQFLFEYFSETQRNKGNFPGRFSGRQFSNSRSEMNVSTLELGDSALYLCASSLSQGNTEAFFGQGTRLTVV.

The V call is TRBV6-1, the J call TRBJ1-2; tentative D call: TRBD1 (6 bases). Germline values: CDR1 MNHNS, CDR2 SASEGT. The CDR3 spans 13 residues. V was clipped by 2 bases and J by 8 bases, with 12 bases between them. CDR3 DNA sequence: TGTGCCAGCAGTGAAAGTGCAGGGGTGGGCTACACCTTC. Protein: CASSESAGVGYTF.

This sequence joins TRBV7-9 and TRBJ1-2; no firm D call. The V end was cut by 5 bases, the J end by 3 bases, with 28 bases between. This CDR3 is built from 19 residues. The germline gives CDR1 SEHNR, CDR2 FQNEAQ (reference sequence). The CDR3 is CASSVLPADHTSEDYGYTF. In nucleotides, the CDR3 is TGTGCCAGCAGCGTTTTACCGGCAGACCACACGAGTGAGGACTATGGCTACACCTTC.

This clone came up once. The chain carries TRBV28 and TRBJ2-7, with 7 bases fitting TRBD2. The length of the CDR3 is 13 residues. The V gene's germline CDR1 is MDHEN and CDR2 SYDVKM. With 2 bases clipped from V and 9 bases from J, the junction kept 7 bases outside the gene matches. This CDR3 reads CASSLGTTPGQYF. The DNA for the CDR3 is TGTGCCAGCAGTTTAGGGACTACACCGGGGCAGTACTTC.

The chain uses TRBV18 and TRBJ1-1; D is uncertain. The V gene lost 5 bases and the J gene lost 3 bases, with 10 bases spanning the gap. The CDR3 length is 13 residues. Germline V gene sequence: CDR1 KGHSH, CDR2 LQKENI. Here the CDR3 reads CASSTSLYTEAFF. The CDR3 nucleotides read TGTGCCAGCTCAACCTCTCTATACACTGAAGCTTTCTTT. Using reference TRBV18 and TRBJ1-1 for the parts outside the CDR3, the full variable domain is NAGVMQNPRHLVRRRGQEARLRCSPMKGHSHVYWYRQLPEEGLKFMVYLQKENIIDESGMPKERFSAEFPKEGPSILRIQQVVRGDSAAYFCASSTSLYTEAFFGQGTRLTVV.

The chain links TRBV7-2 to TRBJ1-2; the D gene is possibly TRBD1 (6 bases). Trimming took off 5 bases at V and 4 bases at J, with 14 bases between the two ends. This CDR3 has 14 amino acids. Per germline, CDR1 SGHTA and CDR2 FQGNSA. The CDR3 DNA reads as TGTGCCAGCAGCCAGGGGAGTCAGACCTATGGCTACACCTTC. Encoded protein: CASSQGSQTYGYTF. Full variable domain (outside the CDR3, taken from reference TRBV7-2 and TRBJ1-2): GAGVSQSPSNKVTEKGKDVELRCDPISGHTALYWYRQSLGQGLEFLIYFQGNSAPDKSGLPSDRFSAERTGGSVSTLTIQRTQQEDSAVYLCASSQGSQTYGYTFGSGTRLTVV.